This T cell receptor (beta chain) was found in a study of cytomegalovirus exposure and HLA in healthy donors. The V end was cut by 6 bases, the J end by 6 bases, with 14 bases between. In germline, CDR1 is MNHNS, CDR2 SASEGT. This CDR3 has 14 amino acids. The PCR ran on 60 Vbeta and 13 Jbeta primers. TCRdb's table, derived via immunoSEQ multiplex PCR, lists solely in-frame clones and lacks some. The sample has 65,000 to 90,000 clones, roughly four fifths seen once; the top ten hold roughly 2%. Sequenced input: PBMCs. This receptor was identified in a young man in good health and CMV-seronegative. The rearrangement uses TRBV6-1 and TRBJ2-2; weak D call: TRBD2 (5 bases). The CDR3 protein is CASSDLTEAGELFF. CDR3 coding DNA: TGTGCCAGCAGCGACTTAACGGAGGCCGGGGAGCTGTTTTTT.